This T cell receptor (beta chain) originates from a study of cytomegalovirus exposure and HLA in healthy donors. Overall study findings and caveats: Rare sequences made up most TCRs, while some public TCRs were found in many donors.

There are many counts of this clone. Its antigen is currently unknown. Other DNA sequences in this sample translate to the same CDR3. A multiplex PCR was run with 60 Vbeta primers and 13 Jbeta primers. Here immunoSEQ multiplex PCR was the method, and the copy in TCRdb shows in-frame clones only, minus some. The sample has roughly 150,000 clones, about 72% seen once; the top ten hold more than 1.2%. V was shortened by 5 bases and J by 0 bases, with 11 bases between the two germline ends. The CDR3 covers 15 residues. Germline CDR1 is MDHEN and CDR2 is SYDVKM. This clonotype was obtained from a male donor in good health and CMV-seronegative. Sequencing input: PBMCs. The genes are TRBV28 and TRBJ1-3, with D uncertain. The CDR3 DNA sequence: TGTGCCAGCAGTCCCTCAGCGGGCTCTGGAAACACCATATATTTT. Residues: CASSPSAGSGNTIYF.